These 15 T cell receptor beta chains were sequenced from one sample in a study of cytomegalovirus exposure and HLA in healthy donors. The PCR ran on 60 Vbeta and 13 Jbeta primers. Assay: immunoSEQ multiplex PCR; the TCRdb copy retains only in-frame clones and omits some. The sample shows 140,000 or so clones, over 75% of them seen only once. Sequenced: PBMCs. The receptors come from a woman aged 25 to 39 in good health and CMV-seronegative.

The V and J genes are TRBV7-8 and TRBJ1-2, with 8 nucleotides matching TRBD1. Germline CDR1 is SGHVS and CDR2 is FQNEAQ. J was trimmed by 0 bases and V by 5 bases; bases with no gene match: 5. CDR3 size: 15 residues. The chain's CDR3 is CASSPRQGPNYGYTF. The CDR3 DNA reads TGTGCCAGCAGCCCTCGACAGGGGCCTAACTATGGCTACACCTTC.

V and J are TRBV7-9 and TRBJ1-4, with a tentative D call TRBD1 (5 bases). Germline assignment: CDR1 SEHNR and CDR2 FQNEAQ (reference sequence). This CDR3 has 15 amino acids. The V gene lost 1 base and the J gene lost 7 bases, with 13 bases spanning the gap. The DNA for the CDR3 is TGTGCCAGCAGCTTAGGGATTCAGGGAATTGAAAAACTGTTTTTT. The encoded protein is CASSLGIQGIEKLFF.

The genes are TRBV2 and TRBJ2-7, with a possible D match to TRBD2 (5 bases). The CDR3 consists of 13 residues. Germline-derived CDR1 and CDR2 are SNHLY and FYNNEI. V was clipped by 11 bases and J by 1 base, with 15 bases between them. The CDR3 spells CAHRKRDSYEQYF. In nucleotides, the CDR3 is TGTGCCCACCGCAAGAGGGATTCCTACGAGCAGTACTTC.

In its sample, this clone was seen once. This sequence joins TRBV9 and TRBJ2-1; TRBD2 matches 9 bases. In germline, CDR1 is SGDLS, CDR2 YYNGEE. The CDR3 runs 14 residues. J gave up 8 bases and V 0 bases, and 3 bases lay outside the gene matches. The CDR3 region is CASSVEGLADEQFF. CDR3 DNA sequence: TGTGCCAGCAGCGTAGAGGGACTAGCCGATGAGCAGTTCTTC.

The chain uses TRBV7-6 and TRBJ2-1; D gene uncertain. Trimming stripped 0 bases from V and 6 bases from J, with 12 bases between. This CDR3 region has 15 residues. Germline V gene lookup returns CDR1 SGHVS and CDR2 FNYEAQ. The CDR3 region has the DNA TGTGCCAGCAGCTTAGCGCAACAGCCTGGCAATGAGCAGTTCTTC. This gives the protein CASSLAQQPGNEQFF.

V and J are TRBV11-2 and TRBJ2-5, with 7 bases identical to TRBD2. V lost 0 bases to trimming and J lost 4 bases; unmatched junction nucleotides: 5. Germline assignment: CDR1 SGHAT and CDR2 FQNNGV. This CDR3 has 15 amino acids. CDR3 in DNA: TGTGCCAGCAGCTTAGATCATGGCGGGGGAGAGACCCAGTACTTC. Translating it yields CASSLDHGGGETQYF.

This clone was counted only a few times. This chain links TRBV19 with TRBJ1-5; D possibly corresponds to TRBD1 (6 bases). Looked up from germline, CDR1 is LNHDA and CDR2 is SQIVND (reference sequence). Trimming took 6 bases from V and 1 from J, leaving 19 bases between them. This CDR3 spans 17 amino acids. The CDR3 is CASSPVQGKQSNQPQHF. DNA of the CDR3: TGTGCCAGTAGCCCTGTTCAGGGGAAGCAGAGCAATCAGCCCCAGCATTTT.

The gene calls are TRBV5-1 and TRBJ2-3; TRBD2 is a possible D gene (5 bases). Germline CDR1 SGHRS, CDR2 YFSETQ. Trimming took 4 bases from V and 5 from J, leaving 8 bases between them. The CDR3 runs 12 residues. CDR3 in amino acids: CASSGGGDTQYF. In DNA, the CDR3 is TGCGCCAGCAGCGGAGGTGGAGATACGCAGTATTTT.

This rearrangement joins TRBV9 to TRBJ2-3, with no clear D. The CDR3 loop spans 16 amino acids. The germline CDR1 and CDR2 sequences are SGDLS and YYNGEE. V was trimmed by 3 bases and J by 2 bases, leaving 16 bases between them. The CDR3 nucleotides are TGTGCCAGCAGCGCTACCATAAGCCTCATCACAGATACGCAGTATTTT. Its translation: CASSATISLITDTQYF.

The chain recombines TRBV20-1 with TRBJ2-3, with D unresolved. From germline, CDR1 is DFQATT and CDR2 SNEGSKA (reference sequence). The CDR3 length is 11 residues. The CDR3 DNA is TGCAGCCCGATAGCCACAGATACGCAGTATTTT. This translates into CSPIATDTQYF.

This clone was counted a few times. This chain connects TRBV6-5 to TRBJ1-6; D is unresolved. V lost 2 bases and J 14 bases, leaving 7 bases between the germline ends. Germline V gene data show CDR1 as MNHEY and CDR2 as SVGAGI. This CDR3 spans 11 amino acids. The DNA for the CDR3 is TGTGCCAGCAGTTACGATGGCTCCCTCCACTTT. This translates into CASSYDGSLHF.

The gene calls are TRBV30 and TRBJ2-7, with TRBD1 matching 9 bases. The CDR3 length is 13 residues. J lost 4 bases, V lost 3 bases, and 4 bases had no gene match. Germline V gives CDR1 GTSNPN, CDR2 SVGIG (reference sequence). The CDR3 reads CAWSLDRGYEQYF. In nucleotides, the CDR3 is TGTGCCTGGAGCCTGGACAGGGGATACGAGCAGTACTTC.

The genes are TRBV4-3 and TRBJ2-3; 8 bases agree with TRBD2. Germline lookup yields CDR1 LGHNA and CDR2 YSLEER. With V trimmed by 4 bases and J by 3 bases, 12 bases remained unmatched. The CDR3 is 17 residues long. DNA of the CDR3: TGCGCCAGCAGCCGATTAGCGGGATTCTCTAAAACAGATACGCAGTATTTT. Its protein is CASSRLAGFSKTDTQYF.

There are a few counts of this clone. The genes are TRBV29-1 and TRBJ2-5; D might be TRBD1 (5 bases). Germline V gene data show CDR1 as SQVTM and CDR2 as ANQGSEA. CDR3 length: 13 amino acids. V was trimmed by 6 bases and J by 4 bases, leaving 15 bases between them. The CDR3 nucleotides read TGCAGCGTCCTACTGGGGCTACTAGAGACCCAGTACTTC. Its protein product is CSVLLGLLETQYF.

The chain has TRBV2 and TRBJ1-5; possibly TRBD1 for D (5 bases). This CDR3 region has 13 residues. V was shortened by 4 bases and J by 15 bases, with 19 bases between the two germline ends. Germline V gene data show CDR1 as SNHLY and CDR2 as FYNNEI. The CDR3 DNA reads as TGTGCCAGCAGTGGGGGGGATAGGCTCCCCAGGCATTTT. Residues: CASSGGDRLPRHF.